The 18 T cell receptor beta chains reported below all come from one sample, sequenced in a study of cytomegalovirus exposure and HLA in healthy donors. The repertoire was sequenced with immunoSEQ multiplex PCR; TCRdb's copy has only in-frame clones and lacks some. The sample has 50,000 to 70,000 clones; over 85% are singletons. The specimen sequenced was PBMCs. These receptors originate from a woman under 30 in good health and CMV-seropositive.

The rearrangement joins TRBV9 to TRBJ2-5, with 12 bases aligning to TRBD2. The CDR3 is made up of 15 amino acids. Trimming removed 3 bases from V and 4 bases from J; junction bases left unmatched: 4. Germline V gene data show CDR1 as SGDLS and CDR2 as YYNGEE. The DNA for the CDR3 is TGTGCCAGCAGCGCCCTAGCGGGAGGGCGAGAGACCCAGTACTTC. This encodes CASSALAGGRETQYF. Full variable domain (rest looked up from reference TRBV9 and TRBJ2-5): DSGVTQTPKHLITATGQRVTLRCSPRSGDLSVYWYQQSLDQGLQFLIQYYNGEERAKGNILERFSAQQFPDLHSELNLSSLELGDSALYFCASSALAGGRETQYFGPGTRLLVL.

V gene TRBV11-2 combines with J gene TRBJ2-4, with D perhaps TRBD2 (5 bases). Germline V gene data show CDR1 as SGHAT and CDR2 as FQNNGV. The CDR3 contains 15 residues. V was trimmed by 0 bases and J by 9 bases, leaving 15 bases between them. CDR3 coding DNA: TGTGCCAGCAGCTTAGATGCCTCTGAGGGTCGCATTCAGTACTTC. Its protein is CASSLDASEGRIQYF.

This chain joins TRBV18 and TRBJ2-3; 8 bases align to TRBD1. Germline CDR1 and CDR2: KGHSH and LQKENI. The CDR3 has 17 amino acids. V was pared by 3 bases and J by 11 bases, with 19 bases of the junction left unmatched. The CDR3 reads CASSPRVRQGPPRGQYF. CDR3 DNA sequence: TGTGCCAGCTCACCCCGCGTGAGACAGGGGCCCCCAAGGGGGCAGTATTTT. The entire variable domain, with the rest obtained from reference TRBV18 and TRBJ2-3, is as follows: NAGVMQNPRHLVRRRGQEARLRCSPMKGHSHVYWYRQLPEEGLKFMVYLQKENIIDESGMPKERFSAEFPKEGPSILRIQQVVRGDSAAYFCASSPRVRQGPPRGQYFGPGTRLTVL.

The chain's CDR3 is CASSSRDGTKRGETQYF. The DNA of the CDR3 is TGTGCCAGCAGCTCCCGCGACGGAACTAAAAGGGGAGAGACCCAGTACTTC. V is TRBV5-4 and J is TRBJ2-5; maybe TRBD1 (5 bases). CDR1 is SGHNT and CDR2 is YYREEE in the germline V gene (reference sequence). This CDR3 has 17 residues. With 3 bases removed from V and 4 bases from J, the gap between germline ends came to 22 bases.

V and J are TRBV11-2 and TRBJ1-1; perhaps TRBD1 as D (6 bases). Trimming took 5 bases from V and 3 from J, leaving 16 bases between them. Germline values: CDR1 SGHAT, CDR2 FQNNGV. CDR3 size: 15 residues. The CDR3 coding sequence is TGTGCCAGCAGCCCCCGACAGGAGGTGGACACTGAAGCTTTCTTT. Residues: CASSPRQEVDTEAFF.

V and J are TRBV5-5 and TRBJ2-7, with 7 bases lining up with TRBD1. Germline V CDR1 and CDR2: SGHKS, YYEKEE (reference sequence). There are 16 residues in the CDR3. V shed 1 base, J shed 1 base, and the junction held 8 bases outside the gene matches. CDR3 sequence: CASSLFGRGSSYEQYF. The DNA of the CDR3 is TGTGCCAGCAGCTTGTTCGGCAGGGGGTCTTCCTACGAGCAGTACTTC.

This clone showed up just once. This chain links TRBV19 with TRBJ2-2, with TRBD1 matching over 8 bases. In germline, CDR1 is LNHDA, CDR2 SQIVND (reference sequence). The CDR3 contains 14 residues. The V and J ends lost 8 bases and 2 bases, in that order; junction bases with no gene match: 4. CDR3 nucleotides: TGTGCCAGTGCAGGGGGCGTTAACACCGGGGAGCTGTTTTTT. Its translation: CASAGGVNTGELFF.

This chain joins TRBV7-2 and TRBJ1-2; 9 nucleotides agree with TRBD1. In germline, CDR1 is SGHTA, CDR2 FQGNSA. There are 16 residues in the CDR3. V lost 1 base and J lost 8; bases outside the gene matches: 11. DNA for the CDR3: TGTGCCAGCAGCTTAGGTAGCCTGACAGGGGGAAAGGGCTACACCTTC. Amino acids: CASSLGSLTGGKGYTF.

The gene calls are TRBV27 and TRBJ2-5, with TRBD2 as a possible D gene (7 bases). Germline lookup yields CDR1 MNHEY and CDR2 SMNVEV (reference sequence). Trimming shortened V by 1 base and J by 5 bases, and 14 bases separated the two germline ends. The CDR3 sequence is 15 residues long. The CDR3 nucleotides are TGTGCCAGCAGTTTATGGGGGGGGGCCGATGAGACCCAGTACTTC. Protein sequence: CASSLWGGADETQYF.

The CDR3 DNA is TGTGCCAGTAGTATTGGAGGGGGGACAGCCCAAGAGACCCAGTACTTC. Protein sequence: CASSIGGGTAQETQYF. The chain is built from TRBV19 and TRBJ2-5; weak D call: TRBD1 (7 bases). Germline CDR1 and CDR2: LNHDA and SQIVND (reference sequence). This CDR3 spans 16 amino acids. The V end lost 3 bases, the J end lost 1 base, and 15 bases lay between the germline ends.

This sequence joins TRBV27 and TRBJ2-3, with TRBD2 matching over 7 bases. This CDR3 spans 14 amino acids. The V segment lost 6 bases and the J segment 6 bases; nucleotides outside the gene matches: 9. Germline CDR1 and CDR2: MNHEY and SMNVEV (reference sequence). The CDR3 sequence is CASSRTRGWDTQYF. Here the CDR3 DNA reads TGTGCCAGCAGCAGGACTAGGGGATGGGATACGCAGTATTTT.

The V call is TRBV15, the J call TRBJ1-6, with 11 bases fitting TRBD1. Germline V gives CDR1 LNHNV, CDR2 YYDKDF (reference sequence). The V segment lost 0 bases and the J segment 7 bases; nucleotides outside the gene matches: 8. The CDR3 consists of 18 residues. The CDR3 here is CATSRDSKGDRGNSPLHF. In DNA, the CDR3 is TGTGCCACCAGCAGAGATTCGAAGGGGGACAGGGGGAATTCACCCCTCCACTTT. The whole variable domain, filled in from reference TRBV15 and TRBJ1-6, reads DAMVIQNPRYQVTQFGKPVTLSCSQTLNHNVMYWYQQKSSQAPKLLFHYYDKDFNNEADTPDNFQSRRPNTSFCFLDIRSPGLGDTAMYLCATSRDSKGDRGNSPLHFGNGTRLTVT.

The chain couples TRBV18 to TRBJ2-5; TRBD1 matches 9 bases. CDR1 KGHSH and CDR2 LQKENI come from the germline V gene. The CDR3 loop spans 14 amino acids. J was trimmed by 5 bases and V by 1 base; bases with no gene match: 2. CDR3 in DNA: TGTGCCAGCTCACCACGGACAGGGGAGGAGACCCAGTACTTC. Amino acid sequence: CASSPRTGEETQYF.

The chain couples TRBV25-1 to TRBJ2-7, with 10 bases fitting TRBD2. The CDR3 has 18 amino acids. Germline CDR1 reads MGHDK; CDR2 reads SYGVNS. The ends lost 3 bases at V and 1 base at J; junction bases unmatched: 12. The CDR3 bases are TGTGCCAGCAGTGACTGGACTAGCGGTTGGGCGGCGTCCTACGAGCAGTACTTC. It yields the protein CASSDWTSGWAASYEQYF.

The CDR3 sequence is CASSLMGGTEAFF. The CDR3 region has the DNA TGTGCCAGCAGTTTAATGGGGGGCACTGAAGCTTTCTTT. The chain joins TRBV27 to TRBJ1-1, with D tentatively TRBD1 (5 bases). CDR1 is MNHEY and CDR2 is SMNVEV in the germline V gene (reference sequence). The germline V and J ends were trimmed by 2 bases and 4 bases, with 8 bases remaining between them. The CDR3 length is 13 residues.

The rearrangement links TRBV4-1 to TRBJ2-6, with D perhaps TRBD1 (5 bases). This CDR3 has 17 residues. Trimming left V 1 base short and J 1 base short, with 11 bases between. From germline, CDR1 is MGHRA and CDR2 YSYEKL. CDR3 loop: CASSQAPTASGANVLTF. The CDR3 bases are TGCGCCAGCAGCCAAGCCCCGACAGCGTCTGGGGCCAACGTCCTGACTTTC.

J is TRBJ1-6 and V is TRBV28; a possible D gene is TRBD1 (5 bases). In germline, CDR1 is MDHEN, CDR2 SYDVKM. CDR3 length: 15 residues. Trimming took off 3 bases at V and 10 bases at J, with 16 bases between the two ends. In nucleotides, the CDR3 is TGTGCCAGCAGTTTTGTGCGCCGGGGGGGGTCACCCCTCCACTTT. It encodes CASSFVRRGGSPLHF.

This clone was observed a few times. The V and J genes are TRBV28 and TRBJ1-2; 9 bases align to TRBD1. Looked up from germline, CDR1 is MDHEN and CDR2 is SYDVKM. The CDR3 length is 14 residues. V was clipped by 4 bases and J by 8 bases; unmatched bases: 8. In nucleotides, the CDR3 is TGTGCCAGCAGTTCCGGGACAGGGAAGTGGGGCTACACCTTC. This codes for CASSSGTGKWGYTF.